Following are 22 T cell receptor beta chains from one sample sequenced in a study of shared clonotypes between healthy human individuals. Sequencing was performed with immunoSEQ multiplex PCR; in TCRdb, only in-frame clones are kept and a portion is missing. Here the sample spans more than 2,000,000 clones, approximately 93% being singletons. The material sequenced was naive CD4+ T cells from PBMCs. The subset here: CD45RA+ positively selected. These receptors were obtained from a man between 18 and 29 years old in good health. Some clones in this sample may be carry-over from other donors' samples.

This chain uses TRBV2 with TRBJ2-3, with 11 bases fitting TRBD2. Losses at the gene ends were 6 bases for V and 6 bases for J; bases not matched to a gene: 14. Germline V CDR1 and CDR2: SNHLY, FYNNEI. This CDR3 is built from 17 residues. The CDR3 DNA follows: TGTGCCAGCAGGGAACCGGGACTAGCGGACCAGGAGGATACGCAGTATTTT. It encodes CASREPGLADQEDTQYF. The entire variable domain, with the rest obtained from reference TRBV2 and TRBJ2-3, is as follows: EPEVTQTPSHQVTQMGQEVILRCVPISNHLYFYWYRQILGQKVEFLVSFYNNEISEKSEIFDDQFSVERPDGSNFTLKIRSTKLEDSAMYFCASREPGLADQEDTQYFGPGTRLTVL.

The chain couples TRBV5-1 to TRBJ2-6, with D hard to call. Germline assignment: CDR1 SGHRS and CDR2 YFSETQ. V was shortened by 1 base and J by 5 bases, with 7 bases between the two germline ends. The CDR3 length is 14 residues. CDR3 coding DNA: TGCGCCAGCAGCTTGCAGGTCTGGGCCAACGTCCTGACTTTC. Residues: CASSLQVWANVLTF.

This chain uses TRBV11-3 with TRBJ2-1; 9 nucleotides align to TRBD2. V shed 1 base, J shed 9 bases, and the junction held 4 bases outside the gene matches. The CDR3 sequence is 14 residues long. Germline-derived CDR1 and CDR2 are SGHNT and YENEEA. CDR3 DNA sequence: TGTGCCAGCAGCTTAGGCCCGACTAGCGGTGAGCAGTTCTTC. This translates into CASSLGPTSGEQFF.

With respect to this clone: At one boundary the junction diverges from the germline segment, which might be a read error. This chain connects TRBV4-1 to TRBJ2-3; TRBD2 agrees at 7 bases. CDR3 size: 14 residues. The germline gives CDR1 MGHRA, CDR2 YSYEKL. The CDR3 DNA reads TGCGCCAGCAGTGAGGGAGGGGCGGCAGATACGCGGTATTTT. Protein sequence: CASSEGGAADTRYF.

Regarding this clone: The same CDR3 also results from other DNA sequences found in this sample. The rearrangement links TRBV28 to TRBJ1-5, with 9 positions matching TRBD1. The CDR3 extends over 14 amino acids. Trimming at V came to 6 bases and at J to 7 bases, leaving 7 bases not matched to a gene. CDR1 is MDHEN, CDR2 SYDVKM, per germline. CDR3 loop: CASSSGQGNQPQHF. CDR3 sequence (DNA): TGTGCCAGCAGCTCGGGACAGGGAAACCAGCCCCAGCATTTT. The entire variable domain, with the rest obtained from reference TRBV28 and TRBJ1-5, is as follows: DVKVTQSSRYLVKRTGEKVFLECVQDMDHENMFWYRQDPGLGLRLIYFSYDVKMKEKGDIPEGYSVSREKKERFSLILESASTNQTSMYLCASSSGQGNQPQHFGDGTRLSIL.

The V call is TRBV7-3, the J call TRBJ2-1, with D perhaps assigned TRBD1 or TRBD2 (5 bases each). The CDR3 loop spans 15 amino acids. Trimming took 4 bases from V and 0 from J, leaving 10 bases between them. The germline gives CDR1 SGHTA, CDR2 FQGTGA. CDR3 protein: CASSSGPTSYNEQFF. DNA for the CDR3: TGTGCCAGCAGCTCGGGACCGACCTCCTACAATGAGCAGTTCTTC.

The genes are TRBV6-1 and TRBJ1-4; 7 nucleotides match TRBD1. V was clipped by 5 bases and J by 8 bases; unmatched bases: 8. The CDR3 has 14 amino acids. Germline V gives CDR1 MNHNS, CDR2 SASEGT. In DNA form, the CDR3 reads TGTGCCAGCAGTCCAACAGGGGAGTTCGAAAAACTGTTTTTT. This translates into CASSPTGEFEKLFF.

The gene calls are TRBV27 and TRBJ2-4; TRBD2 matches 9 bases. The length of the CDR3 is 15 residues. V lost 3 bases and J lost 3; bases outside the gene matches: 3. From germline, CDR1 is MNHEY and CDR2 SMNVEV (reference sequence). This CDR3 reads CASSFLAGNKNIQYF. CDR3 DNA sequence: TGTGCCAGCAGTTTCCTAGCGGGGAACAAAAACATTCAGTACTTC.

The rearrangement joins TRBV18 to TRBJ2-3, with TRBD1 matching over 9 bases. Germline values: CDR1 KGHSH, CDR2 LQKENI. The CDR3 is 14 amino acids. After removal of 6 bases from V and 4 bases from J, the junction contained 5 bases not matched to a gene. The CDR3 DNA reads TGTGCCAGCTCCGTAAGACAGGGGGCAGATACGCAGTATTTT. It specifies CASSVRQGADTQYF.

This chain joins TRBV28 and TRBJ1-2, with D possibly matching TRBD1 (6 bases). Germline V gene data show CDR1 as MDHEN and CDR2 as SYDVKM. Deletions cut 1 base from V and 1 base from J, with 16 bases between. The CDR3 contains 17 residues. CDR3 sequence: CASSLSPGGAYNYGYTF. The CDR3 nucleotides are TGTGCCAGCAGTTTATCTCCCGGGGGGGCCTATAACTATGGCTACACCTTC.

This chain uses TRBV2 with TRBJ1-1, with D maybe TRBD1 (6 bases). This CDR3 spans 16 amino acids. CDR1 and CDR2 from the germline V gene are SNHLY and FYNNEI. The V end was cut by 5 bases, the J end by 5 bases, with 21 bases between. The CDR3 DNA reads as TGTGCCAGCAGTTCTCAACTACAGGGACCTTGGACTGAAGCTTTCTTT. Its translation is CASSSQLQGPWTEAFF.

The J gene is TRBJ2-3, the V gene TRBV9; 11 nucleotides align to TRBD2. CDR3 size: 17 residues. Germline V gives CDR1 SGDLS, CDR2 YYNGEE. V was clipped by 1 base and J by 3 bases; unmatched bases: 7. CDR3 protein: CASSVTGLAGLTDTQYF. DNA for the CDR3: TGTGCCAGCAGCGTAACTGGACTAGCGGGTTTGACAGATACGCAGTATTTT.

This chain connects TRBV6-1 to TRBJ2-5; possible D gene TRBD2, 5 bases. This CDR3 has 16 amino acids. Germline V CDR1 and CDR2: MNHNS, SASEGT. V was trimmed by 4 bases and J by 5 bases, leaving 20 bases between them. The CDR3 DNA is TGTGCCAGCAGTGTGGACTGGATCAGAAAAGGGGAGACCCAGTACTTC. Translating gives CASSVDWIRKGETQYF.

The chain combines TRBV28 with TRBJ1-2; D gene uncertain. Trimming pared 6 bases from V and 8 bases from J, leaving 13 bases between. CDR1 is MDHEN, CDR2 SYDVKM, per germline. The CDR3 extends over 12 amino acids. The CDR3 coding sequence is TGTGCCAGCAGGCTGGCAGGCCGGGGCTACACCTTC. Protein product: CASRLAGRGYTF.

The gene calls are TRBV7-9 and TRBJ1-6; D is uncertain. V gave up 6 bases and J gave up 12 bases, with 15 bases separating them. Germline V CDR1 and CDR2: SEHNR, FQNEAQ (reference sequence). CDR3 length: 13 amino acids. The CDR3 loop is CASSGVRLQPLHF. The CDR3 DNA is TGTGCCAGCAGTGGAGTACGGCTCCAACCCCTCCACTTT.

This clone was observed once. This sequence joins TRBV5-1 and TRBJ2-1; D ambiguous. Germline V gene data show CDR1 as SGHRS and CDR2 as YFSETQ. This CDR3 region has 15 residues. Between the trimmed V and J ends, which lost 4 bases and 5 bases, there was a span of 16 bases. The DNA of the CDR3 is TGCGCCAGCAGCCAAACAACTGGTTTTAACAATGAGCAGTTCTTC. It yields the protein CASSQTTGFNNEQFF.

The DNA of the CDR3 is TGCGCCAGCAGCCTCCAACCTGGGGCGGGGCCCCAAGAGACCCAGTACTTC. Its protein product is CASSLQPGAGPQETQYF. The genes are TRBV5-1 and TRBJ2-5; D possibly corresponds to TRBD2 (6 bases). CDR3 length: 17 amino acids. Germline V gene lookup returns CDR1 SGHRS and CDR2 YFSETQ. V shed 4 bases and J shed 1 base, with 20 bases lying between them.

The V call is TRBV19, the J call TRBJ1-1; 7 bases are a match to TRBD1. V was clipped by 3 bases and J by 1 base; unmatched bases: 11. This CDR3 contains 17 residues. The V gene's germline CDR1 is LNHDA and CDR2 SQIVND (reference sequence). This chain's CDR3 is CASSIRGDREGNTEAFF. The CDR3 DNA reads as TGTGCCAGTAGTATCCGCGGGGACAGAGAGGGGAACACTGAAGCTTTCTTT.

The chain has TRBV7-2 and TRBJ2-3; 10 bases are shared with TRBD2. The germline gives CDR1 SGHTA, CDR2 FQGNSA. Trimming removed 5 bases from V and 0 bases from J; junction bases left unmatched: 8. This CDR3 is built from 17 residues. The CDR3 DNA follows: TGTGCCAGCAGCCTGTGGCAGCGGGAGGGGAGCACAGATACGCAGTATTTT. Translating gives CASSLWQREGSTDTQYF.

As regards this clone: Other DNA sequences from this sample encode an identical CDR3 as well. The gene calls are TRBV6-5 and TRBJ1-1, with 7 bases that match TRBD1. The CDR3 length is 15 residues. The trim removed 4 bases at V and 1 base at J, leaving 6 bases unmatched. Germline lookup yields CDR1 MNHEY and CDR2 SVGAGI. CDR3 sequence reads: CASSSHRGGNTEAFF. The CDR3 bases are TGTGCCAGCAGTTCCCACAGGGGAGGGAACACTGAAGCTTTCTTT.

This chain connects TRBV9 to TRBJ1-3; no clear D. In germline, CDR1 is SGDLS, CDR2 YYNGEE. The CDR3 has 15 amino acids. Trimming took 3 bases from V and 0 from J, leaving 10 bases between them. The CDR3 DNA reads TGTGCCAGCAGCGACGGACGGTACTCTGGAAACACCATATATTTT. Protein: CASSDGRYSGNTIYF.

A note on this clone: The sample holds other DNA sequences that translate to the same CDR3. CDR3 protein: CASSYRGDRSYEQYF. The DNA for the CDR3 is TGTGCCAGCAGTTACAGGGGGGACCGATCCTACGAGCAGTACTTC. The V gene is TRBV6-5, the J gene TRBJ2-7, with D tentatively TRBD1 or TRBD2 (6 bases each). Trimming pared 2 bases from V and 1 base from J, leaving 12 bases between. Germline lookup yields CDR1 MNHEY and CDR2 SVGAGI. The CDR3 is made up of 15 amino acids.